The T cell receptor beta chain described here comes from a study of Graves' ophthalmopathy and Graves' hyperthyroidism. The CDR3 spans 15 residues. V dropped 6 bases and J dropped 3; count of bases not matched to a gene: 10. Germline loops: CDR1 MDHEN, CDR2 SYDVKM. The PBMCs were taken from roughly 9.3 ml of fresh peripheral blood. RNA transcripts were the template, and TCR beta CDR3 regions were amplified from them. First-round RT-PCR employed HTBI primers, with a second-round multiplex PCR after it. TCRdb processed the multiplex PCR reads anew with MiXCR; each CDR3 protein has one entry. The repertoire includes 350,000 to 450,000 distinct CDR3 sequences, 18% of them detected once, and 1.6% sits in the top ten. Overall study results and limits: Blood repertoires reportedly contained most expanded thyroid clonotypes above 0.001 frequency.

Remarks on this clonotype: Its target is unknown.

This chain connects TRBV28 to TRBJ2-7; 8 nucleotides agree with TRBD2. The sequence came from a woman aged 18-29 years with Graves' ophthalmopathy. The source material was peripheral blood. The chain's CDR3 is CASSTAGEGGYEQYF. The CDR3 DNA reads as TGTGCCAGCAGCACAGCGGGGGAGGGGGGCTACGAGCAGTACTTC.